This T cell receptor beta chain was retrieved from a study of blood T cell repertoires in COVID-19 (dated by TCRdb to 2018 to 2020). Concerning the study at large: Samples from collaborators originated in the United States, Italy and Spain and spanned both the acute and convalescent phases of COVID-19. A freely available public database, intended as a resource for researchers studying the immune response to SARS-CoV-2, is where the repertoires were released. The material from the prospective study consisted of cDNA or gDNA derived from T cells, B-cell-depleted T cells, or PBMCs. Samples were obtained from the ongoing ImmuneRACE study (first 160 participants) and from 1,200 or so subjects provided by 6 global collaborators. Where HLA class I and class II types were available, the types were taken from metadata supplied by the sample provider, not from assay-based typing. Deeply sampled blood TCRbeta repertoires from subjects exposed to, actively infected with, or recovered from COVID-19 were included in the dataset. The sample metadata nearly always contained a de-identified subject ID, COVID-19 status, age in years and sex.

V is clipped by 5 bases and J by 5 bases, and the sequence between their germline boundaries is 27 bases long. From cysteine to phenylalanine, the CDR3 is 18 amino acids long. Here the CDR3 DNA is all that survives: 54 bases in frame from base 1. According to the germline V gene (reference sequence), CDR1 reads MNHEY and CDR2 reads SMNVEV. TCRbeta CDR3 regions were amplified from genomic DNA using the immunoSEQ Assay, a bias-controlled multiplex PCR. The authors processed their data as follows. The number of nucleated cells in each sample was estimated from the amplification of reference gene primers within the assay. To quantify the absolute abundance of each unique TCRbeta CDR3 rearrangement, sequence reads were collapsed and filtered. For each sample, productive Simpson clonality was calculated as the square root of Simpson's diversity index across productive rearrangements. In TCRdb, the immuneACCESS table is reduced to in-frame sequences with V and J assigned. These tables do not hold every clone; where another copy was compared, an unresolved V gene accounts for under half, and the others remain unexplained. The DNA was the basis for D and trimming; V, J and clone size are from that table. Present in this sample are some 210,000 clones, 80% to 95% of which were seen just once. 0.65% to 0.85% of the sample is held by the ten biggest clonotypes.

At one collaborating source in Seattle, patients were enrolled during active infection and were followed longitudinally through the course of disease. Each collaborating institution followed its own protocols to collect whole blood in K2EDTA tubes. For TCRbeta analysis, collaborator samples were shipped as frozen whole blood, as isolated PBMCs, or as DNA extracted from either sample type. Turning to this clone: Its antigen target is currently unknown. The input lacks base qualities; no much larger clone sits a single base away.

The investigation overall reported the following: How much clinical and demographic metadata was included differed by source and by participant, and the metadata was provided uncurated.

Rearrangement joined TRBV27 to TRBJ1-2; matching of 5 bases hints at TRBD1 as the D gene. The sequence was collected from a man aged 55-75 years with COVID-19, enrolled during active disease. Sequencing input: peripheral blood. This receptor carries the CDR3 CASSRESGGGKGTYGYTF. The nucleotides read TGTGCCAGCAGTCGTGAATCCGGGGGGGGGAAAGGGACTTATGGCTACACCTTC.